This T cell receptor (beta chain) was sequenced during a study of Ad26.COV2.S vaccination and SARS-CoV-2 variants. Study context: Once or twice, 56 days apart, Ad26.COV2.S was delivered intramuscularly.

Of note for this clone: No antigen is known for it.

V gave up 4 bases and J gave up 4 bases, with 10 bases separating them. The CDR3 is 13 residues long. CDR1 and CDR2 from the germline V gene are MNHNY and SVGAGI (reference sequence). Treatment noted: about 20 received Ad26.COV2.S at low or high dose, single or two shots; roughly five received placebo; per-sample allocation not given. Samples analyzed were those drawn on day 63 after the first vaccine or placebo injection. Recruitment in Boston yielded a donor of adult age, 18-55 years. Study outcomes and limitations: Breadth, reportedly substantial, characterized the spike-specific CD8+ and CD4+ T cell responses after vaccination.

Sequenced by immunoSEQ multiplex PCR; TCRdb stores in-frame clones only, minus some. The table records approximately 410,000 clones, around 92% of them present only once. This chain joins TRBV6-6 and TRBJ1-1; D is undetermined. The receptor comes from a person aged 18-65 years who received the Ad26.COV2.S COVID-19 vaccine or a placebo. Here the sequenced sample was peripheral blood, taken in a trial of Ad26.COV2.S vaccine versus placebo. CDR3 in amino acids: CASSSPSVTEAFF. In DNA, the CDR3 is TGTGCCAGCAGTTCGCCGTCCGTCACTGAAGCTTTCTTT.